Below are 16 T cell receptor beta chains sequenced from a single sample in a study of cytomegalovirus exposure and HLA in healthy donors. The PCR used 60 Vbeta and 13 Jbeta primers. Here immunoSEQ multiplex PCR was the method, and the copy in TCRdb shows in-frame clones only, minus some. The table records 100,000 to 150,000 clones, 73% of them present only once. Sequencing was performed on PBMCs. The receptors were sampled from a man aged 55 to 70 in good health and CMV-seropositive.

The CDR3 DNA reads as TGCGCCAGCAGCTCAGGGGGCGCGGACGGGGAGCTGTTTTTT. Its translation is CASSSGGADGELFF. The J gene is TRBJ2-2, the V gene TRBV5-1; 8 nucleotides align to TRBD1. The V gene end was trimmed by 3 bases and the J gene end by 7 bases; junction bases not matched to a gene: 5. Germline V gives CDR1 SGHRS, CDR2 YFSETQ. This CDR3 has 14 residues.

This clone appeared once. V gene TRBV9 combines with J gene TRBJ1-6; 7 bases line up with TRBD1. CDR3 length: 16 residues. CDR1 and CDR2 (germline): SGDLS, YYNGEE. V gave up 4 bases and J gave up 8 bases; unmatched junction bases: 12. The CDR3 DNA is TGTGCCAGCAGCACTCGTCTAGGGGGCAGAGATTCACCCCTCCACTTT. It specifies CASSTRLGGRDSPLHF.

The chain joins TRBV9 to TRBJ1-4; TRBD1 is a possible D gene (5 bases). This CDR3 is built from 13 residues. Trimming took 0 bases from V and 8 from J, leaving 8 bases between them. Germline V gene sequence: CDR1 SGDLS, CDR2 YYNGEE. CDR3 loop: CASSVGGGEKLFF. In nucleotides, the CDR3 is TGTGCCAGCAGCGTAGGGGGGGGAGAAAAACTGTTTTTT.

The chain couples TRBV5-4 to TRBJ1-6; possibly TRBD1 for D (5 bases). The CDR3 totals 15 residues. Germline V CDR1 and CDR2: SGHNT, YYREEE (reference sequence). Trimming left V 0 bases short and J 5 bases short, with 9 bases between. The CDR3 loop is CASSLGAGNNSPLHF. The CDR3 DNA sequence: TGTGCCAGCAGCTTGGGCGCAGGGAATAATTCACCCCTCCACTTT.

The gene calls are TRBV11-2 and TRBJ1-1, with TRBD1 matching 7 bases. The length of the CDR3 is 14 residues. Germline-derived CDR1 and CDR2 are SGHAT and FQNNGV. With 9 bases clipped from V and 3 bases from J, the junction kept 10 bases outside the gene matches. CDR3 in DNA: TGTGCCAGTGCCCCCAGGGGGGATGACACTGAAGCTTTCTTT. Amino acids: CASAPRGDDTEAFF.

This clone occurred a few times. CDR3 region: CASSQDRRGTYEQYF. The CDR3 DNA reads as TGCGCCAGCAGCCAAGACCGCAGGGGGACCTACGAGCAGTACTTC. This chain uses TRBV4-1 with TRBJ2-7, with 7 bases lining up with TRBD1. V lost 0 bases to trimming and J lost 2 bases; unmatched junction nucleotides: 4. Germline V gene sequence: CDR1 MGHRA, CDR2 YSYEKL. The CDR3 runs 15 residues.

This clone was seen just once. This chain joins TRBV14 and TRBJ2-3, with TRBD1 identical over 9 bases. V trimming: 0 bases; J trimming: 8 bases; junction bases outside the gene matches: 9. From germline, CDR1 is SGHDN and CDR2 FVKESK. The CDR3 loop spans 16 amino acids. The CDR3 region has the DNA TGTGCCAGCAGCCAAGATGCGACAGGGGGGAGAGGTACGCAGTATTTT. Protein product: CASSQDATGGRGTQYF.

The chain recombines TRBV28 with TRBJ2-5; D might be TRBD1 (6 bases). Germline V CDR1 and CDR2: MDHEN, SYDVKM. V gave up 4 bases and J gave up 13 bases, with 13 bases separating them. The length of the CDR3 is 11 residues. DNA for the CDR3: TGTGCCAGCAGTTCCCGACAGGTCTGGTACTTC. This sequence encodes CASSSRQVWYF.

The chain combines TRBV4-1 with TRBJ1-2, with unresolved D. The germline V gene encodes CDR1 MGHRA and CDR2 YSYEKL. V was cut by 1 base and J by 4 bases, with 7 bases left in between. The CDR3 covers 13 residues. This chain's CDR3 is CASSQGGLYGYTF. The CDR3, as DNA: TGCGCCAGCAGCCAAGGCGGCCTCTATGGCTACACCTTC.

V is TRBV5-5 and J is TRBJ2-2; 8 bases align to TRBD1. Germline V gives CDR1 SGHKS, CDR2 YYEKEE (reference sequence). This CDR3 spans 14 amino acids. V lost 1 base and J lost 6; bases outside the gene matches: 2. The DNA of the CDR3 is TGTGCCAGCAGCTTGATACAGGGGGCCGGGGAGCTGTTTTTT. Residues: CASSLIQGAGELFF.

This sequence joins TRBV5-6 and TRBJ2-2; a possible D gene is TRBD1 (5 bases). V gave up 5 bases and J gave up 5 bases, with 13 bases separating them. The CDR3 extends over 14 amino acids. The germline CDR1 and CDR2 sequences are SGHDT and YYEEEE. The CDR3 here is CASRRRQFTGELFF. CDR3 sequence (DNA): TGTGCCAGCAGACGTAGACAGTTTACCGGGGAGCTGTTTTTT.

The CDR3 spells CASSLWGGTGRSQYF. DNA of the CDR3: TGTGCCAGCAGCTTGTGGGGCGGGACAGGGAGATCACAGTACTTC. V and J are TRBV5-6 and TRBJ2-7; 9 bases align to TRBD1. The CDR3 spans 15 residues. CDR1 is SGHDT and CDR2 is YYEEEE in the germline V gene. Unmatched junction bases numbered 12, after V lost 1 base and J lost 10 bases.

This sequence joins TRBV14 and TRBJ1-2, with TRBD1 as a possible D gene (6 bases). V was clipped by 0 bases and J by 4 bases, with 9 bases between them. The CDR3 contains 14 residues. The V gene's germline CDR1 is SGHDN and CDR2 FVKESK. The CDR3 sequence is CASSQDRGPYGYTF. The DNA for the CDR3 is TGTGCCAGCAGCCAAGACAGGGGTCCCTATGGCTACACCTTC.

This rearrangement joins TRBV18 to TRBJ1-6; no reliable D call. The CDR3 consists of 15 residues. Germline V lookup: CDR1 KGHSH, CDR2 LQKENI. With 6 bases removed from V and 4 bases from J, the gap between germline ends came to 13 bases. CDR3 protein: CASSQDLQYNSPLHF. Here the CDR3 DNA reads TGTGCCAGCTCCCAGGACTTGCAGTATAATTCACCCCTCCACTTT.

V is TRBV7-2 and J is TRBJ1-2; TRBD1 agrees at 9 bases. Looked up from germline, CDR1 is SGHTA and CDR2 is FQGNSA. V was clipped by 0 bases and J by 5 bases; unmatched bases: 19. The CDR3 loop spans 20 amino acids. This CDR3 reads CASSLAGHLKPGQGNYGYTF. The CDR3 nucleotides are TGTGCCAGCAGCTTAGCGGGACACCTTAAGCCGGGACAGGGAAATTATGGCTACACCTTC. The full variable domain, rest sourced from reference TRBV7-2 and TRBJ1-2, is GAGVSQSPSNKVTEKGKDVELRCDPISGHTALYWYRQSLGQGLEFLIYFQGNSAPDKSGLPSDRFSAERTGGSVSTLTIQRTQQEDSAVYLCASSLAGHLKPGQGNYGYTFGSGTRLTVV.

The V gene is TRBV2, the J gene TRBJ2-5, with a possible D match to TRBD1 (6 bases). The CDR3 totals 14 residues. Germline values: CDR1 SNHLY, CDR2 FYNNEI. Trimming cost V 5 bases and J 5 bases, with 15 bases left between them. Here the CDR3 reads CASSFQGTDETQYF. The CDR3 DNA is TGTGCCAGCAGTTTCCAGGGGACCGACGAGACCCAGTACTTC.